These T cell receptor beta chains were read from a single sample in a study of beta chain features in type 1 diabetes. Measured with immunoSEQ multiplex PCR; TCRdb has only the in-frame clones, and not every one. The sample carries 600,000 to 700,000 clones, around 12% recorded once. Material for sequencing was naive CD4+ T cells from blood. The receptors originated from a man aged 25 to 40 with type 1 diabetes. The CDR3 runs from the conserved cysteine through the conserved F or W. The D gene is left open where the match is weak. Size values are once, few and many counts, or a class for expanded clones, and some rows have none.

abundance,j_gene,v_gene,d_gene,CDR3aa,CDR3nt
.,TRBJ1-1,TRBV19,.,CASSIGTLRGAFF,TGTGCCAGTAGTATCGGGACACTTCGTGGAGCTTTCTTT
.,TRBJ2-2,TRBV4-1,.,CASKRQENTGELFF,TGCGCCAGCAAGAGGCAGGAGAACACCGGGGAGCTGTTTTTT
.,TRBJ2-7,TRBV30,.,CAWSVGTYEQYF,TGTGCCTGGAGTGTCGGAACTTACGAGCAGTACTTC
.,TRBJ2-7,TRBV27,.,CASSPSTGSSSEQYF,TGTGCCAGCAGTCCATCAACAGGGAGCTCAAGCGAGCAGTACTTC
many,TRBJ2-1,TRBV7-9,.,CASTEVGTVHNEQFF,TGTGCCAGCACCGAGGTCGGGACGGTACACAATGAGCAGTTCTTC
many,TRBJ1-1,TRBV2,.,CASRAWTENTEAFF,TGTGCCAGCAGAGCCTGGACAGAGAACACTGAAGCTTTCTTT
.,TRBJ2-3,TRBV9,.,CASSVVADTQYF,TGTGCCAGCAGCGTAGTTGCAGATACGCAGTATTTT
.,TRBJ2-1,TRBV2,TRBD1,CASRGAQGVIRNNEQFF,TGTGCCAGCAGGGGGGCCCAGGGGGTTATTCGCAACAATGAGCAGTTCTTC
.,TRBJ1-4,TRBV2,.,CASSRDGVNEKLFF,TGTGCCAGCAGCCGGGACGGCGTTAATGAAAAACTGTTTTTT
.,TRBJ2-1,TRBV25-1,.,CASRAKTVPNNEQFF,TGTGCCAGCAGGGCAAAGACCGTGCCCAACAATGAGCAGTTCTTC
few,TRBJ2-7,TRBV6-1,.,CASSEAVGRWGSEQYF,TGTGCCAGCAGTGAAGCGGTGGGGCGCTGGGGGTCCGAGCAGTACTTC
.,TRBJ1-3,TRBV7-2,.,CASSLVTGSGNTIYF,TGTGCCAGCAGCTTAGTGACAGGCTCTGGAAACACCATATATTTT
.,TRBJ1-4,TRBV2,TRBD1,CASSEDRNEKLFF,TGTGCCAGCAGTGAGGACAGGAATGAAAAACTGTTTTTT
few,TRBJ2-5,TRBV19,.,CASSGPLDPKTQYF,TGTGCCAGTAGTGGGCCGCTGGACCCGAAGACCCAGTACTTC
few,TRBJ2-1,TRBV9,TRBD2,CASSVYAAGGPNEQFF,TGTGCCAGCAGCGTATACGCAGCGGGGGGCCCTAATGAGCAGTTCTTC
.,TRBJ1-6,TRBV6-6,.,CASSPDTAGNNSPLHF,TGTGCCAGCAGTCCCGATACCGCGGGGAATAATTCACCCCTCCACTTT
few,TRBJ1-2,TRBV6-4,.,CASSQGVSLTF,TGTGCCAGCAGCCAGGGCGTTTCCCTCACCTTC
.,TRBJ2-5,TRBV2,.,CASSEVAGEETQYF,TGTGCCAGCAGTGAAGTTGCTGGGGAAGAGACCCAGTACTTC
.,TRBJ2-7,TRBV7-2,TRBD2,CASSFLAGGPGYEQYF,TGTGCCAGCAGCTTCCTAGCGGGGGGGCCGGGGTACGAGCAGTACTTC
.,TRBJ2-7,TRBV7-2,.,CASSFRGFEQYF,TGTGCCAGCAGCTTCAGGGGTTTCGAGCAGTACTTC
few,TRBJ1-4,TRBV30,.,CAWSPLRGANEKLFF,TGTGCCTGGAGTCCACTCAGGGGTGCTAATGAAAAACTGTTTTTT
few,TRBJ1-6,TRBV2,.,CASSGAGPLHF,TGTGCCAGCAGTGGAGCGGGGCCCCTCCACTTT
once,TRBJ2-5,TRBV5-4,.,CASRPGPTREETQYF,TGTGCCAGCAGACCCGGACCAACCAGGGAGGAGACCCAGTACTTC
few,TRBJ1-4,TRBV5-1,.,CASSALDFNEKLFF,TGCGCCAGCAGTGCCCTCGACTTTAATGAAAAACTGTTTTTT
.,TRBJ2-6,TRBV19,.,CASSIADSLFSGANVLTF,TGTGCCAGTAGTATAGCGGACAGCCTCTTCTCTGGGGCCAACGTCCTGACTTTC
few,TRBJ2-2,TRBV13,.,CASSSRTLYTGELFF,TGTGCCAGCAGCTCCCGAACCCTCTACACCGGGGAGCTGTTTTTT
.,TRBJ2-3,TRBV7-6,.,CASSLARADTQYF,TGTGCCAGCAGCTTAGCGAGAGCAGATACGCAGTATTTT
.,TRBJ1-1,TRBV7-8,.,CASSHRVTNTEAFF,TGTGCCAGCAGCCACCGGGTCACGAACACTGAAGCTTTCTTT
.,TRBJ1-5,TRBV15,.,CATRGQTDQPQHF,TGTGCCACCCGAGGACAGACCGATCAGCCCCAGCATTTT
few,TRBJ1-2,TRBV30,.,CAWSATQGTGYTF,TGTGCCTGGAGTGCAACCCAGGGGACTGGCTACACCTTC
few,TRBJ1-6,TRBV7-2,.,CASSPPGSSYNSPLHF,TGTGCCAGCAGCCCCCCAGGGAGCTCCTATAATTCACCCCTCCACTTT
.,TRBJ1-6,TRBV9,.,CASSPGNSPLHF,TGTGCCAGCAGCCCAGGGAATTCACCCCTCCACTTT
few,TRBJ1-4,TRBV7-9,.,CATENEKLFF,TGTGCCACGGAGAATGAAAAACTGTTTTTT
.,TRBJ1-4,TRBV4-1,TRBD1,CASSQDEGQGAEKLFF,TGCGCCAGCAGCCAAGATGAAGGACAGGGGGCAGAAAAACTGTTTTTT
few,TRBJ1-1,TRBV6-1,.,CAISVNTEAFF,TGTGCCATCTCGGTGAACACTGAAGCTTTCTTT
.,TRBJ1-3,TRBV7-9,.,CASSLYVGNTIYF,TGTGCCAGCAGCTTATATGTCGGAAACACCATATATTTT
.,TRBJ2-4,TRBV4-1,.,CASSQDHTRPQIQYF,TGCGCCAGCAGCCAAGATCACACTAGACCCCAGATTCAGTACTTC
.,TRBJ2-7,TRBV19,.,CASSMVAGGSYEQYF,TGTGCCAGTAGTATGGTTGCTGGGGGATCCTACGAGCAGTACTTC
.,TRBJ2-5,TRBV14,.,CASSQDRTGQYF,TGTGCCAGCAGCCAAGATAGGACGGGCCAGTACTTC
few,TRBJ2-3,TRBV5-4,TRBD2,CASSPGGTDTQYF,TGTGCCAGCAGCCCGGGGGGGACAGATACGCAGTATTTT
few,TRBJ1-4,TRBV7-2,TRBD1,CASSSQGAPNEKLFF,TGTGCCAGCAGTTCCCAGGGGGCCCCTAATGAAAAACTGTTTTTT
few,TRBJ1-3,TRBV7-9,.,CASSRRSGNTIYF,TGTGCCAGCTCCCGTCGCTCTGGAAACACCATATATTTT
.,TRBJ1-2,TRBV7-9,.,CASNPLGGDGYTF,TGTGCCAGCAACCCTCTGGGAGGAGATGGCTACACCTTC
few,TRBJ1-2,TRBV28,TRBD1,CASSPWDRSYGYTF,TGTGCCAGCAGTCCTTGGGACAGATCCTATGGCTACACCTTC
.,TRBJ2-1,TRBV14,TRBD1,CASSLPGQGAYNEQFF,TGTGCCAGCAGCCTACCGGGACAGGGGGCCTACAATGAGCAGTTCTTC
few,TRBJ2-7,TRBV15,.,CATSREEQESSYEQYF,TGTGCCACCAGCAGGGAAGAACAGGAGAGCTCCTACGAGCAGTACTTC
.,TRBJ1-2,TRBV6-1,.,CASSESYGPNYGYTF,TGTGCCAGCAGTGAAAGTTACGGCCCTAACTATGGCTACACCTTC
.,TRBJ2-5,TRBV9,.,CASSVGQTETQYF,TGTGCCAGCAGCGTCGGACAGACAGAGACCCAGTACTTC
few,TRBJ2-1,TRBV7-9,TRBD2,CASSFGAGGLNEQFF,TGTGCCAGCAGCTTTGGGGCGGGGGGCCTCAATGAGCAGTTCTTC
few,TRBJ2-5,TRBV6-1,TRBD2,CASSEAVVAGQETQYF,TGTGCCAGCAGTGAAGCTGTGGTAGCGGGGCAAGAGACCCAGTACTTC
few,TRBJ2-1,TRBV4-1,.,CASSQGNGYNEQFF,TGCGCCAGCAGTCAAGGGAACGGCTACAATGAGCAGTTCTTC
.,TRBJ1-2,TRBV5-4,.,CASSLSASRGYTF,TGTGCCAGCAGCTTGAGCGCGTCCAGAGGCTACACCTTC
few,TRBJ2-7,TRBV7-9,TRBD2,CASSLEAGGPYEQYF,TGTGCCAGCAGCTTAGAGGCGGGGGGTCCCTACGAGCAGTACTTC
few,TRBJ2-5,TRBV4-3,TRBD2,CASSQGYRDAGGGTQYF,TGCGCCAGCAGCCAAGGGTACCGGGACGCGGGAGGGGGGACCCAGTACTTC
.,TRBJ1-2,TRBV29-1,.,CSVDSRASVNYGYTF,TGCAGCGTTGATTCACGGGCAAGCGTAAACTATGGCTACACCTTC
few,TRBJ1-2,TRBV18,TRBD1,CASSPSGTGTSRGGYTF,TGTGCCAGCTCACCATCCGGGACAGGGACCTCGCGCGGTGGCTACACCTTC
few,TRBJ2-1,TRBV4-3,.,CASSHPGAEQFF,TGCGCCAGCAGCCACCCGGGAGCCGAGCAGTTCTTC
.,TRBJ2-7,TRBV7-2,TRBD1,CASRETGGYEQYF,TGTGCCAGCCGAGAGACAGGGGGCTACGAGCAGTACTTC
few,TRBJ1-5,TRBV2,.,CASGQGQNQPQHF,TGTGCCAGCGGGCAGGGGCAAAATCAGCCCCAGCATTTT